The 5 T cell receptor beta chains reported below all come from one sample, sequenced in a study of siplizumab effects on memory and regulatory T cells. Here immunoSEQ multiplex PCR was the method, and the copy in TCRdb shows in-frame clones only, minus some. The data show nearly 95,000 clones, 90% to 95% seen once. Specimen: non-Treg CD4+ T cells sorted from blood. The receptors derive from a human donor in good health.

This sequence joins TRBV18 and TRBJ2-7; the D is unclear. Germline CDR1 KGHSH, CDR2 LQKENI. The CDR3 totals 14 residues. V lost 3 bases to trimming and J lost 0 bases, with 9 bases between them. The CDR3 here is CASSPGKSSYEQYF. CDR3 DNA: TGTGCCAGCTCACCTGGTAAGAGCTCCTACGAGCAGTACTTC.

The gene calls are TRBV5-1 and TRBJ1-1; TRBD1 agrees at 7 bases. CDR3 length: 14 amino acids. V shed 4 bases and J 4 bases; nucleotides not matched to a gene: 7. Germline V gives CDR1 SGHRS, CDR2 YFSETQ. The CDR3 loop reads CASSPQGWGTEAFF. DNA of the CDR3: TGCGCCAGCAGCCCACAGGGGTGGGGCACTGAAGCTTTCTTT.

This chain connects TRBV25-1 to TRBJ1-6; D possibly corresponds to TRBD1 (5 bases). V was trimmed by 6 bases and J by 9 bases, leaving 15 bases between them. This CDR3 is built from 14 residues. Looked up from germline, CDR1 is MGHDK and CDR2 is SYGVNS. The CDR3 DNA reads TGTGCCAGCAGGCAGGGCAGGGAGGGTTCACCCCTCCACTTT. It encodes CASRQGREGSPLHF.

The CDR3 nucleotides read TGTGCCAGCAGCCCAAGCGGGGGGGGTTACAATGAGCAGTTCTTC. It codes for CASSPSGGGYNEQFF. The chain employs TRBV5-6 and TRBJ2-1, with TRBD2 identical over 10 bases. The CDR3 consists of 15 residues. Losses at the gene ends were 4 bases for V and 4 bases for J; bases not matched to a gene: 5. The V gene's germline CDR1 is SGHDT and CDR2 YYEEEE.

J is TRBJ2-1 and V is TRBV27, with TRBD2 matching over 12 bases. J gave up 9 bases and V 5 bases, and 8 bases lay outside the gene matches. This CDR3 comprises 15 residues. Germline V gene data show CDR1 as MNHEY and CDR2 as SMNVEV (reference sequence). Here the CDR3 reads CASSTRLAGAVEQFF. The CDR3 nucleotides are TGTGCCAGCAGTACACGACTAGCGGGAGCGGTTGAGCAGTTCTTC.